The 21 T cell receptor beta chains below all came from one sample that was sequenced in a study of T cells in Graves' hyperthyroidism and ophthalmopathy. Amplification yielded TCR beta CDR3 regions, with RNA transcripts as the source. First-round RT-PCR of the TCR CDR3 relied on the HTBI primer set. TCRdb itself ran the multiplex PCR reads through MiXCR, one entry per CDR3 protein. The sample lists under 350,000 distinct CDR3 sequences, approximately 14% occurring once. Material: blood. Source of these receptors: a woman between 40 and 50 years old with Graves' ophthalmopathy.

In its sample, this clonotype was seen a few times. The chain links TRBV10-3 to TRBJ1-3, with D possibly being TRBD1 (6 bases). The length of the CDR3 is 14 residues. Germline V gene sequence: CDR1 ENHRY, CDR2 SYGVKD. Trimming took 7 bases from V and 0 from J, leaving 10 bases between them. The CDR3 loop reads CAITGQSSGNTIYF. The CDR3 DNA is TGTGCCATCACTGGACAGAGCTCTGGAAACACCATATATTTT.

In regard to this clonotype: A single base separates this from a much larger clone, so it may be a read error. This chain links TRBV11-2 with TRBJ2-7; 9 bases agree with TRBD2. The DNA end is a closer match to TRBJ2-1, so the J assignment may be wrong. The germline V gene encodes CDR1 SGHAT and CDR2 FQNNGV. The CDR3 loop spans 15 amino acids. CDR3 region: CASSLGAGGSYEQFF. The CDR3 DNA reads TGTGCCAGCAGCTTAGGAGCGGGGGGCTCCTACGAGCAGTTCTTC.

The table lists this clonotype with many counts. The chain employs TRBV28 and TRBJ1-1; no clear D gene. Germline V lookup: CDR1 MDHEN, CDR2 SYDVKM. With 3 bases removed from V and 8 bases from J, the gap between germline ends came to 10 bases. The CDR3 totals 12 residues. CDR3 protein: CASSLAKLEAFF. CDR3 nucleotide sequence: TGTGCCAGCAGTTTGGCAAAACTCGAAGCTTTCTTT.

The chain joins TRBV19 to TRBJ2-2; 15 bases line up with TRBD2. Germline assignment: CDR1 LNHDA and CDR2 SQIVND (reference sequence). The CDR3 is made up of 18 amino acids. With 2 bases clipped from V and 8 bases from J, the junction kept 9 bases outside the gene matches. CDR3 nucleotide sequence: TGTGCCAGTAGTATACGGACTAGCGGGAGGGCCGGTATAGGGGAGCTGTTTTTT. Residues: CASSIRTSGRAGIGELFF.

This clonotype was seen at least ten times. This chain uses TRBV11-2 with TRBJ2-5; no firm D call. The V gene's germline CDR1 is SGHAT and CDR2 FQNNGV. The CDR3 runs to 17 residues. Trimming left V 0 bases short and J 5 bases short, with 19 bases between. In DNA form, the CDR3 reads TGTGCCAGCAGCTTAGATGTCGAGGACCTGGTCGGGGAGACCCAGTACTTC. Amino acid sequence: CASSLDVEDLVGETQYF.

The V call is TRBV10-2, the J call TRBJ1-5; D remains ambiguous. The V end was cut by 3 bases, the J end by 0 bases, with 9 bases between. From germline, CDR1 is WSHSY and CDR2 SAAADI. CDR3 length: 15 residues. The CDR3: CASSDSQYSNQPQHF. As DNA, the CDR3 is TGCGCCAGCAGTGACAGCCAGTATAGCAATCAGCCCCAGCATTTT.

This clonotype has more than one count but fewer than ten. The V call is TRBV7-9, the J call TRBJ1-6, with D unresolved. Deletions cut 5 bases from V and 8 bases from J, with 10 bases between. The germline V gene has CDR1 SEHNR and CDR2 FQNEAQ (reference sequence). The CDR3 runs to 13 residues. CDR3 DNA sequence: TGTGCCAGCAGCCCCGAGCCCCATTCACCCCTCCACTTT. It codes for CASSPEPHSPLHF.

The chain has TRBV15 and TRBJ1-2; D may be TRBD1 (5 bases). The germline V and J ends were trimmed by 4 bases and 6 bases, with 18 bases remaining between them. Germline assignment: CDR1 LNHNV and CDR2 YYDKDF (reference sequence). There are 15 residues in the CDR3. DNA for the CDR3: TGTGCCACCAGCACGGCAGGGCCATCCTTAGATGGCTACACCTTC. Amino acid sequence: CATSTAGPSLDGYTF.

The sample holds many counts of this clonotype. V gene TRBV6-1 combines with J gene TRBJ1-6, with 9 bases matching TRBD1. This CDR3 is built from 14 residues. Per the germline V gene, CDR1 is MNHNS and CDR2 is SASEGT. Trimming at V came to 10 bases and at J to 12 bases, leaving 13 bases not matched to a gene. The CDR3 bases are TGTGCCATCGGAGTCAAGGACAGGGGCAAACCCCTCCACTTT. It yields the protein CAIGVKDRGKPLHF.

This clonotype showed up many times. The chain couples TRBV27 to TRBJ1-4; the match to TRBD1 covers 8 bases. After removal of 5 bases from V and 4 bases from J, the junction contained 6 bases not matched to a gene. This CDR3 region has 15 residues. Germline CDR1 is MNHEY and CDR2 is SMNVEV (reference sequence). The CDR3 DNA is TGTGCCAGCAGTAAGTGGACAGGGCGTAATGAAAAACTGTTTTTT. This sequence encodes CASSKWTGRNEKLFF.

This CDR3 is CASSYLDRTEAFF. The DNA for the CDR3 is TGTGCCAGCAGTTACCTCGACAGGACTGAAGCTTTCTTT. The rearrangement uses TRBV6-5 and TRBJ1-1, with a weak D call TRBD1 (6 bases). Germline V lookup: CDR1 MNHEY, CDR2 SVGAGI. The V gene lost 2 bases and the J gene lost 5 bases, with 9 bases spanning the gap. The CDR3 sequence is 13 residues long.

This clonotype was picked up a small number of times. The rearrangement links TRBV24-1 to TRBJ2-2; 10 bases match TRBD2. The CDR3 spans 16 residues. V lost 9 bases, J lost 5 bases, and 11 bases stayed unmatched. The germline gives CDR1 KGHDR, CDR2 SFDVKD. The chain's CDR3 is CATGTRTSGMTGELFF. The CDR3 DNA reads TGTGCCACCGGAACGAGAACTAGCGGGATGACCGGGGAGCTGTTTTTT.

This clonotype was seen ten or more times. The V and J genes are TRBV20-1 and TRBJ1-2, with a possible D match to TRBD1 (5 bases). The germline V gene has CDR1 DFQATT and CDR2 SNEGSKA (reference sequence). This CDR3 is built from 11 residues. V dropped 4 bases and J dropped 8 bases, with 11 bases sitting between them. CDR3 in DNA: TGCAGTGCTAATTTACGGGGGGGCTACACCTTC. Its translation is CSANLRGGYTF.

In its sample, this clonotype was seen many times. The chain uses TRBV28 and TRBJ2-1; TRBD2 agrees at 7 bases. CDR3 length: 15 residues. V dropped 7 bases and J dropped 11; count of bases not matched to a gene: 17. CDR1 is MDHEN, CDR2 SYDVKM, per germline. The CDR3 loop is CASTISGNPVGKQFF. CDR3 sequence (DNA): TGTGCCAGCACCATCAGCGGGAACCCGGTGGGTAAGCAGTTCTTC.

This clonotype was found many times. The chain employs TRBV2 and TRBJ2-1; TRBD2 matches at 13 bases. The CDR3 is 15 amino acids. The germline CDR1 and CDR2 sequences are SNHLY and FYNNEI. The V and J ends lost 3 bases and 7 bases, in that order; junction bases with no gene match: 3. This CDR3 is CASSDWTSGSNEQFF. CDR3 sequence (DNA): TGTGCCAGCAGTGACTGGACTAGCGGGAGTAATGAGCAGTTCTTC.

The sample holds a few counts of this clonotype. The J gene is TRBJ2-7, the V gene TRBV11-2; D call uncertain. The CDR3 is made up of 14 amino acids. The V gene's germline CDR1 is SGHAT and CDR2 FQNNGV. The V and J ends lost 1 base and 2 bases respectively, with 9 bases between them. CDR3 DNA sequence: TGTGCCAGCAGCTTAGTGTGGGAACCCTACGAGCAGTACTTC. Encoded protein: CASSLVWEPYEQYF.

This clonotype was picked up a small number of times. V and J are TRBV20-1 and TRBJ2-7, with 8 bases lining up with TRBD2. The J segment lost 7 bases and the V segment lost 0 bases, leaving 11 bases of the junction unmatched. The CDR3 is 15 amino acids. The germline V gene has CDR1 DFQATT and CDR2 SNEGSKA (reference sequence). CDR3 sequence: CSARDPGTSRGEQYF. CDR3 sequence (DNA): TGCAGTGCTAGAGATCCCGGGACTAGTCGCGGGGAGCAGTACTTC.

This clonotype was seen ten or more times. This chain links TRBV20-1 with TRBJ2-1; 7 nucleotides align to TRBD2. Germline trimming cut 6 bases from V and 5 bases from J; bases unmatched to any gene: 13. The CDR3 runs to 15 residues. Looked up from germline, CDR1 is DFQATT and CDR2 is SNEGSKA (reference sequence). CDR3 in amino acids: CSASHSGRGDNEQFF. The DNA for the CDR3 is TGCAGTGCCAGCCACAGTGGACGGGGGGACAATGAGCAGTTCTTC.

This clonotype appeared a few times. The chain is built from TRBV6-4 and TRBJ2-3; D may be TRBD2 (6 bases). CDR1 and CDR2 from the germline V gene are MRHNA and SNTAGT. V shed 3 bases and J shed 2 bases, with 12 bases lying between them. This CDR3 has 15 residues. CDR3 region: CASSDTGVTTDTQYF. The CDR3 bases are TGTGCCAGCAGTGATACGGGAGTTACCACAGATACGCAGTATTTT.

This clonotype was seen ten or more times. This chain uses TRBV7-9 with TRBJ1-2; D not certain. The CDR3 runs to 17 residues. Per the germline V gene, CDR1 is SEHNR and CDR2 is FQNEAQ (reference sequence). V was trimmed by 4 bases and J by 1 base, leaving 19 bases between them. As DNA, the CDR3 is TGTGCCAGCAGCTCCACGGGAGGCGCCACGATTAACTATGGCTACACCTTC. Amino acids: CASSSTGGATINYGYTF.

The table lists this clonotype with many counts. This rearrangement joins TRBV28 to TRBJ1-4; tentatively, D is TRBD1 (5 bases). Germline lookup yields CDR1 MDHEN and CDR2 SYDVKM. The germline V and J ends were trimmed by 5 bases and 5 bases, with 9 bases remaining between them. CDR3 size: 13 residues. CDR3 protein: CASSPGRNEKLFF. The CDR3 region has the DNA TGTGCCAGCAGTCCGGGACGGAATGAAAAACTGTTTTTT.